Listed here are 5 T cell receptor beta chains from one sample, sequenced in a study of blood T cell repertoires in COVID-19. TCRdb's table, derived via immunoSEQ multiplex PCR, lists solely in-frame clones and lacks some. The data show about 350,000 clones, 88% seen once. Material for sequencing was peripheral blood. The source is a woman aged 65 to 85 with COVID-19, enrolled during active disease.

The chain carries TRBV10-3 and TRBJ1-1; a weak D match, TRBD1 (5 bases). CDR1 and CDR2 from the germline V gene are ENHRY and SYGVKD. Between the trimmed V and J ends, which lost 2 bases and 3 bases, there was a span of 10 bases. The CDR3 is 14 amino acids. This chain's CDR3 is CAISERGEDTEAFF. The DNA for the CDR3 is TGTGCCATCAGTGAGCGGGGGGAGGACACTGAAGCTTTCTTT.

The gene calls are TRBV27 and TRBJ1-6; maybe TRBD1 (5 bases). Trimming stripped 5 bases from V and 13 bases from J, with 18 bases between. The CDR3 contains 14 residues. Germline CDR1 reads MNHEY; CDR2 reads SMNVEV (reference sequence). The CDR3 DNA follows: TGTGCCAGCAGTCCCTCTATAGGGGTGGCCCCCCTCCACTTT. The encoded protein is CASSPSIGVAPLHF.

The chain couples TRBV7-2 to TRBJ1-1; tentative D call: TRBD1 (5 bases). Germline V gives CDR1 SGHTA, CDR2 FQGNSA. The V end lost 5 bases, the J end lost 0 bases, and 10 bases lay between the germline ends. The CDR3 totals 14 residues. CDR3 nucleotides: TGTGCCAGCAGCGCAGGGCCAATGAACACTGAAGCTTTCTTT. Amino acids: CASSAGPMNTEAFF. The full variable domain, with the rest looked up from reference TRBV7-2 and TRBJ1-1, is GAGVSQSPSNKVTEKGKDVELRCDPISGHTALYWYRQSLGQGLEFLIYFQGNSAPDKSGLPSDRFSAERTGGSVSTLTIQRTQQEDSAVYLCASSAGPMNTEAFFGQGTRLTVV.

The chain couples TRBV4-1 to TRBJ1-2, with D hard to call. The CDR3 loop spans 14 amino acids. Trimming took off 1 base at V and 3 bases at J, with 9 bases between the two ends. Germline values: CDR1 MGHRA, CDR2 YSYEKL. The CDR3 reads CASSQVGAYYGYTF. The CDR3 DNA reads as TGCGCCAGCAGCCAAGTTGGAGCTTACTATGGCTACACCTTC.

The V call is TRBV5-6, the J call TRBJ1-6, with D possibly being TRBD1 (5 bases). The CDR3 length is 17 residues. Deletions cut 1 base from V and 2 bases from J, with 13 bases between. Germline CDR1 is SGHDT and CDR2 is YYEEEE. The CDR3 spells CASSLFYLTAYNSPLHF. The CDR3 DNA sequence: TGTGCCAGCAGCTTGTTTTATCTGACAGCCTATAATTCACCCCTCCACTTT.